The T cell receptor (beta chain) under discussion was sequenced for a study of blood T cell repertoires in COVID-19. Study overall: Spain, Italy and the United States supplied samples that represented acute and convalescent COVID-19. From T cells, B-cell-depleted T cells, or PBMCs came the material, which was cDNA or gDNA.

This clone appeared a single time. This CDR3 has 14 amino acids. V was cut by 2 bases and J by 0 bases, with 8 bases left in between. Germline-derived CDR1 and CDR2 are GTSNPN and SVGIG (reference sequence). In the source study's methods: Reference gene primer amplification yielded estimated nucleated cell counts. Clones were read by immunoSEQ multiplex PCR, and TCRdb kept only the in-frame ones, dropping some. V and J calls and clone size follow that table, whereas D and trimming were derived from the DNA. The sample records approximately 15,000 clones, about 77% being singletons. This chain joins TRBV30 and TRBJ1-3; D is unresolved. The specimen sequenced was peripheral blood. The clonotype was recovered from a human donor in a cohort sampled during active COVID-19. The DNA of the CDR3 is TGTGCCTGGAGTTTGGGGAGCTCTGGAAACACCATATATTTT. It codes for CAWSLGSSGNTIYF.